Each of the 14 T cell receptor beta chains below was sequenced from the same sample in a study of T cell responses to AZD1222 COVID-19 vaccine. The assay was immunoSEQ multiplex PCR, and TCRdb's table has in-frame clones only and misses some. This table has 120,000 or so clones, over 80% appearing once. This material consisted of peripheral blood, taken on day 0 of AZD1222 vaccination. The receptor source for this set is an adult in good health.

The J gene is TRBJ2-1, the V gene TRBV3-1 (or the pseudogene TRBV3-2), with 8 nucleotides matching TRBD2. Looked up from germline, CDR1 is LGHDT and CDR2 is YNNKEL (reference sequence). The CDR3 has 20 amino acids. The V gene end was trimmed by 0 bases and the J gene end by 3 bases; junction bases not matched to a gene: 16. CDR3 coding DNA: TGTGCCAGCAGCCAAGATCCACCCATAGCGGGACAAATCAGCTACAATGAGCAGTTCTTC. It is translated as CASSQDPPIAGQISYNEQFF.

The chain recombines TRBV4-3 with TRBJ2-7; the D gene could be TRBD1 or TRBD2 (5 bases each). From germline, CDR1 is LGHNA and CDR2 YSLEER. The germline V and J ends were trimmed by 0 bases and 3 bases, with 12 bases remaining between them. The CDR3 loop spans 15 amino acids. The DNA of the CDR3 is TGCGCCAGCAGCCAAGACAGGGTAGGAGGCTACGAGCAGTACTTC. It encodes CASSQDRVGGYEQYF.

The genes are TRBV6-2 or TRBV6-3 and TRBJ1-1; D is perhaps TRBD1 (5 bases). Germline V gene data show CDR1 as MNHEY and CDR2 as SVGEGT. CDR3 length: 14 residues. Trimming pared 6 bases from V and 2 bases from J, leaving 13 bases between. CDR3 loop: CASSPGTSNTEAFF. CDR3 nucleotide sequence: TGTGCCAGCAGCCCTGGGACGTCCAACACTGAAGCTTTCTTT.

This chain links TRBV5-1 with TRBJ1-5; D gene uncertain. V was trimmed by 0 bases and J by 2 bases, leaving 9 bases between them. This CDR3 is built from 15 residues. Looked up from germline, CDR1 is SGHRS and CDR2 is YFSETQ. Written as DNA, the CDR3 is TGCGCCAGCAGCTTGGGGTCGGAGGGCAATCAGCCCCAGCATTTT. Translation gives CASSLGSEGNQPQHF.

There are a few counts of this clone. The V call is TRBV29-1, the J call TRBJ2-2; possible D gene TRBD1, 6 bases. V was clipped by 6 bases and J by 1 base, with 6 bases between them. The CDR3 extends over 12 amino acids. Germline values: CDR1 SQVTM, CDR2 ANQGSEA. The DNA of the CDR3 is TGCAGCGTACAGGGGAACACCGGGGAGCTGTTTTTT. Translation: CSVQGNTGELFF.

The chain uses TRBV5-1 and TRBJ1-1; unclear D gene. CDR1 and CDR2 from the germline V gene are SGHRS and YFSETQ. CDR3 length equals 12 residues. Trimming pared 6 bases from V and 5 bases from J, leaving 11 bases between. The CDR3 loop reads CASKGTSTEAFF. CDR3 sequence (DNA): TGCGCCAGCAAGGGTACTTCGACTGAAGCTTTCTTT.

V usage is TRBV4-3 and J usage is TRBJ2-3; D not certain. Per germline, CDR1 LGHNA and CDR2 YSLEER. V was trimmed by 0 bases and J by 2 bases, leaving 15 bases between them. The CDR3 runs 17 residues. Here the CDR3 reads CASSQDGSSTLTDTQYF. CDR3 in DNA: TGCGCCAGCAGCCAAGACGGAAGTAGCACCCTCACAGATACGCAGTATTTT.

The chain joins TRBV20-1 to TRBJ2-1, with no clear D. With 3 bases removed from V and 0 bases from J, the gap between germline ends came to 6 bases. The length of the CDR3 is 13 residues. Germline CDR1 DFQATT, CDR2 SNEGSKA (reference sequence). This CDR3 is CSASSGSYNEQFF. CDR3 in DNA: TGCAGTGCTAGTTCGGGCTCCTACAATGAGCAGTTCTTC.

The rearrangement joins TRBV7-9 to TRBJ2-5; 14 bases agree with TRBD2. Germline V CDR1 and CDR2: SEHNR, FQNEAQ (reference sequence). CDR3 length: 15 residues. The V segment lost 5 bases and the J segment 3 bases; nucleotides outside the gene matches: 2. For the CDR3, the DNA is TGTGCCAGCAGCCCGGGACTAGCGGGAGAAGAGACCCAGTACTTC. It codes for CASSPGLAGEETQYF.

This chain links TRBV12-5 with TRBJ2-7; D unclear. Trimming left V 1 base short and J 3 bases short, with 4 bases between. In germline, CDR1 is LGHNT, CDR2 FRNRAP. There are 12 residues in the CDR3. The CDR3 here is CASGLGIYEQYF. As DNA, the CDR3 is TGTGCTAGTGGTTTGGGGATCTACGAGCAGTACTTC.

V usage is TRBV5-6 and J usage is TRBJ2-7, with D possibly matching TRBD1 (6 bases). CDR3 size: 14 residues. Deletions cut 1 base from V and 3 bases from J, with 11 bases between. In germline, CDR1 is SGHDT, CDR2 YYEEEE. The CDR3 reads CASSLTDRHYEQYF. In DNA form, the CDR3 reads TGTGCCAGCAGCTTGACGGACAGACACTACGAGCAGTACTTC.

This rearrangement joins TRBV25-1 to TRBJ2-1, with D perhaps matching TRBD2 (6 bases). The V and J ends lost 3 bases and 2 bases respectively, with 11 bases between them. The CDR3 is 15 amino acids. CDR1 is MGHDK, CDR2 SYGVNS, per germline. For the CDR3, the DNA is TGTGCCAGCAGTGAGAGCGGGCTAACCTACAATGAGCAGTTCTTC. It is translated as CASSESGLTYNEQFF. The full variable domain, its missing parts supplied by reference TRBV25-1 and TRBJ2-1, is EADIYQTPRYLVIGTGKKITLECSQTMGHDKMYWYQQDPGMELHLIHYSYGVNSTEKGDLSSESTVSRIRTEHFPLTLESARPSHTSQYLCASSESGLTYNEQFFGPGTRLTVL.

The genes are TRBV9 and TRBJ2-1; the D is unclear. The CDR3 length is 16 residues. Germline CDR1 is SGDLS and CDR2 is YYNGEE. The V end lost 1 base, the J end lost 0 bases, and 11 bases lay between the germline ends. The CDR3 DNA reads as TGTGCCAGCAGCGTATTACCTTTCAGCTCCTACAATGAGCAGTTCTTC. Protein product: CASSVLPFSSYNEQFF.

J is TRBJ1-2 and V is TRBV2; D is undetermined. The germline V gene has CDR1 SNHLY and CDR2 FYNNEI. The CDR3 consists of 14 residues. Trimming stripped 2 bases from V and 2 bases from J, with 9 bases between. The CDR3: CASSELGRNYGYTF. The CDR3 DNA is TGTGCCAGCAGTGAACTGGGGAGGAACTATGGCTACACCTTC.